The clone carrying this T cell receptor beta chain was seen repeatedly, ten times or more. The germline gives CDR1 MNHEY, CDR2 SVGEGT. The trim removed 2 bases at V and 1 base at J, leaving 2 bases unmatched. CDR3 size: 16 residues. This entry is derived from a study of human T cells and chemical hapten exposure. Study-wide background: Alopecia areata, totalis or universalis was found in mostly female patients.

Stated time point: patch test 3, about 24 weeks after DPC sensitization. Treatment defined: therapeutic diphenylcyclopropenone sensitization with weekly scalp DPC. In the authors' workflow: Counting gave a median of approximately 96,000 TCRs per sample, with values ranging from about 23,224 to 690,600. Each CDR3 protein is one row after TCRdb ran MiXCR on the RACE reads. It is TCRdb's table, rather than the study itself, that gives the V and J calls and clone size. Here the sample spans about 90,000 distinct CDR3 sequences, 11% being singletons. The clonotype was recovered from a woman younger than 45 with alopecia areata. Some clones in this sample may be carry-over from other donors' samples. Source: whole blood, taken in connection with sensitization to the hapten diphenylcyclopropenone (DPC). The chain uses TRBV6-2 or TRBV6-3 and TRBJ1-1; 12 bases line up with TRBD1. Here the CDR3 DNA reads TGTGCCAGCAGTTACCAGGGACAGGGGGCGAACACTGAAGCTTTCTTT. It specifies CASSYQGQGANTEAFF.